This entry describes one T cell receptor (beta chain). Its antigen is not yet known. No qualities accompany the bases; no much larger clone lies one base away. This sample stems from a study of blood T cell repertoires in COVID-19 (TCRdb year 2020). In terms of the full investigation: Collaborator samples came from the United States, Italy and Spain and covered acute and convalescent phases of COVID-19. The material from the prospective study consisted of cDNA or gDNA derived from T cells, B-cell-depleted T cells, or PBMCs. Subjects who had been exposed to COVID-19, were actively infected with it, or had recovered from it provided the deeply sampled blood TCRbeta repertoires that made up the dataset. A freely available public database, intended as a resource for researchers studying the immune response to SARS-CoV-2, is where the repertoires were released. The samples were drawn from the first 160 participants of the ongoing ImmuneRACE study and from 1,200 or so subjects provided by 6 global collaborators. Nearly every sample came with metadata listing a de-identified subject ID, COVID-19 status, age in years and sex. Where available, HLA class I and class II types were obtained from metadata supplied by the sample provider rather than from assay-based typing. The paper's findings and limits, for the study overall: How much clinical and demographic metadata was included differed by source and by participant, and the metadata was provided uncurated.

Taken from the germline V gene (reference sequence), the CDR1 and CDR2 loops are LNHDA and SQIVND. Inclusive of the bounding cysteine and phenylalanine, the CDR3 is 16 residues long. The only DNA kept is the CDR3, 48 bases in frame from the first base. At the junction V is shortened by 3 bases and J by 0 bases, with 14 bases in between. The collaborating institutions used their own protocols to collect whole blood in K2EDTA tubes. Collaborator samples were shipped for TCRbeta analysis as frozen whole blood, isolated PBMCs, or DNA extracted from either sample type. TCRbeta CDR3 regions were amplified from genomic DNA using the immunoSEQ Assay, a bias-controlled multiplex PCR. The source study handled its data this way. The number of nucleated cells in each sample was estimated by amplification of reference gene primers within the assay. To quantify the absolute abundance of each unique TCRbeta CDR3 rearrangement, sequence reads were collapsed and filtered. For each sample, productive Simpson clonality was calculated as the square root of Simpson's diversity index over productive rearrangements. This is the immuneACCESS table as TCRdb keeps it, with only in-frame sequences that have V and J called. A part of the clones is gone; compared with another copy, unresolved V genes explain less than half, and the rest is unexplained. The DNA gave D and trimming, while V, J and clone size come from that table. Recorded for this sample are about 140,000 clones; about three quarters of them occurred a single time. Together, the top ten hold roughly 8.6% of the sample.

Sequencing input: peripheral blood. Rearrangement joined TRBV19 to TRBJ1-1; a weak D assignment points to TRBD1 (6 bases agree). This clonotype was sampled from a woman in her fifties or sixties with active or convalescent COVID-19. CDR3 loop: CASSIGTKGVNTEAFF. The nucleotide sequence reads TGTGCCAGTAGTATTGGGACAAAAGGGGTGAACACTGAAGCTTTCTTT. The reference TRBV19 and TRBJ1-1 proteins fill in what lies around the CDR3, so the full variable domain reads DGGITQSPKYLFRKEGQNVTLSCEQNLNHDAMYWYRQDPGQGLRLIYYSQIVNDFQKGDIAEGYSVSREKKESFPLTVTSAQKNPTAFYLCASSIGTKGVNTEAFFGQGTRLTVV.